These T cell receptor beta chains were read from a single sample in a study of memory CD4+ T cells and cytomegalovirus serostatus. Data came from immunoSEQ multiplex PCR; TCRdb stores just in-frame clones and leaves some out. Of about 41,000 clones in the sample, 76% were seen once. The sample was memory CD4+ T cells from blood. These receptors came from an adult in good health and CMV-seronegative. Both conserved end residues are part of each CDR3. Fields, in order: J gene, D gene, V gene, clone size, CDR3 protein, CDR3 DNA. The D gene is left open where the match is weak. Size is omitted from some rows. Given values are once, few, many or a class for expanded clones.

j_call: TRBJ2-3; d_call: TRBD1; v_call: TRBV5-6; clone_size: -; cdr3_aa: CATRRQGITDTQYF; cdr3_nt: TGTGCCACACGGCGACAGGGGATCACAGATACGCAGTATTTT
j_call: TRBJ2-1; d_call: TRBD2; v_call: TRBV11-2; clone_size: -; cdr3_aa: CASSSPRLAGGNEQFF; cdr3_nt: TGTGCCAGCAGCTCCCCGCGCCTAGCGGGGGGAAATGAGCAGTTCTTC
j_call: TRBJ2-7; d_call: TRBD1; v_call: TRBV2; clone_size: -; cdr3_aa: CASRDRGPSSYEQYF; cdr3_nt: TGTGCCAGCAGAGACAGGGGGCCCAGCTCCTACGAGCAGTACTTC
j_call: TRBJ2-3; d_call: TRBD1; v_call: TRBV19; clone_size: -; cdr3_aa: CASSIRRGSDTQYF; cdr3_nt: TGTGCCAGTAGTATTCGCAGGGGGTCAGATACGCAGTATTTT
j_call: TRBJ2-1; d_call: TRBD1; v_call: TRBV2; clone_size: -; cdr3_aa: CASSGARGSYNEQFF; cdr3_nt: TGTGCCAGCAGTGGTGCCAGGGGGTCCTACAATGAGCAGTTCTTC
j_call: TRBJ1-3; d_call: TRBD1; v_call: TRBV7-6; clone_size: -; cdr3_aa: CASSYPEGAPTGNTIYF; cdr3_nt: TGTGCCAGCAGCTACCCGGAGGGGGCTCCCACTGGAAACACCATATATTTT
j_call: TRBJ1-5; d_call: TRBD1; v_call: TRBV28; clone_size: -; cdr3_aa: CASSSWTGRQPQHF; cdr3_nt: TGTGCCAGCAGTTCCTGGACAGGGCGCCAGCCCCAGCATTTT
j_call: TRBJ1-5; d_call: -; v_call: TRBV11-2; clone_size: -; cdr3_aa: CASSLSRGQPQHF; cdr3_nt: TGTGCCAGCAGCTTATCGAGGGGTCAGCCCCAGCATTTT
j_call: TRBJ2-2; d_call: -; v_call: TRBV27; clone_size: -; cdr3_aa: CASSLRSTGELFF; cdr3_nt: TGTGCCAGCAGTTTAAGGTCTACCGGGGAGCTGTTTTTT
j_call: TRBJ1-4; d_call: -; v_call: TRBV4-1; clone_size: -; cdr3_aa: CASSQDGYAGREKLFF; cdr3_nt: TGCGCCAGCAGCCAAGATGGGTACGCAGGGCGGGAAAAACTGTTTTTT
j_call: TRBJ1-5; d_call: TRBD1; v_call: TRBV19; clone_size: -; cdr3_aa: CASSKSPGQGTGNQPQHF; cdr3_nt: TGTGCCAGTAGCAAATCACCGGGACAGGGTACGGGCAATCAGCCCCAGCATTTT
j_call: TRBJ2-1; d_call: -; v_call: TRBV7-2; clone_size: few; cdr3_aa: CASSFGQIYNEQFF; cdr3_nt: TGTGCCAGCAGCTTTGGACAGATCTACAATGAGCAGTTCTTC
j_call: TRBJ1-1; d_call: -; v_call: TRBV23-1; clone_size: -; cdr3_aa: CASSQSSGTETFF; cdr3_nt: TGCGCCAGCAGTCAATCAAGCGGGACGGAAACTTTCTTT
j_call: TRBJ1-1; d_call: -; v_call: TRBV7-9; clone_size: -; cdr3_aa: CASRSFNTEAFF; cdr3_nt: TGTGCCAGCAGATCCTTTAACACTGAAGCTTTCTTT
j_call: TRBJ1-2; d_call: TRBD1; v_call: TRBV10-3; clone_size: -; cdr3_aa: CATNRDRANGYTF; cdr3_nt: TGTGCCACGAACCGGGACAGGGCGAATGGCTACACCTTC
j_call: TRBJ2-1; d_call: TRBD2; v_call: TRBV5-1; clone_size: -; cdr3_aa: CATARTSGSTYNEQFF; cdr3_nt: TGCGCCACCGCCCGTACGAGCGGGAGTACCTACAATGAGCAGTTCTTC
j_call: TRBJ1-3; d_call: -; v_call: TRBV7-2; clone_size: -; cdr3_aa: CASSSGGGSSGNTIYF; cdr3_nt: TGTGCCAGCAGCTCCGGGGGCGGCAGCTCTGGAAACACCATATATTTT